Listed below are T cell receptor beta chains from one sample, sequenced in a study of Graves' ophthalmopathy and Graves' hyperthyroidism. TCRdb ran MiXCR on the multiplex PCR reads and lists one entry per CDR3 protein. The sample has nearly 400,000 distinct CDR3 sequences; about 16% are singletons. Sequencing was performed on peripheral blood. These receptors were collected from a woman aged 18-29 years with Graves' ophthalmopathy. The CDR3 runs from the conserved cysteine through the conserved F or W. Each record gives: D gene, CDR3 length, clone size, V gene, J gene, CDR3 protein, CDR3 DNA. A D gene is named only where the DNA matches it firmly. Part of the rows lack a size; the others show once, few, many or a class for expanded clones.

-	11	many	TRBV28	TRBJ2-7	CASSSPDEQYF	TGTGCCAGCAGTTCCCCCGACGAGCAGTACTTC
-	15	-	TRBV12-3/TRBV12-4	TRBJ1-1	CASSLSPTLNTEAFF	TGTGCCAGCAGTCTCTCCCCGACTCTGAACACTGAAGCTTTCTTT
-	12	many	TRBV29-1	TRBJ1-1	CSGYARNTEAFF	TGCAGCGGGTACGCTCGGAACACTGAAGCTTTCTTT
-	13	many	TRBV15	TRBJ2-7	CATSRRPRDEQYF	TGTGCCACCAGCAGGCGCCCCCGGGACGAGCAGTACTTC
-	15	-	TRBV27	TRBJ1-5	CASSSSPDSNQPQHF	TGTGCCAGCAGTTCCAGCCCGGATAGCAATCAGCCCCAGCATTTT
TRBD1	14	many	TRBV5-1	TRBJ2-2	CASSPDRAAGELFF	TGCGCCAGCAGCCCGGACAGGGCTGCCGGGGAGCTGTTTTTT
-	15	-	TRBV19	TRBJ2-7	CASSMLGQQSYEQYF	TGTGCCAGTAGTATGTTAGGACAGCAGTCCTACGAGCAGTACTTC
-	15	many	TRBV28	TRBJ2-2	CASRYLQGGAGELFF	TGTGCCAGCAGATACCTCCAGGGGGGTGCCGGGGAGCTGTTTTTT
-	16	many	TRBV4-3	TRBJ1-6	CASSQDWRAPRSPLHF	TGCGCCAGCAGCCAAGATTGGAGGGCCCCTCGTTCACCCCTCCACTTT
-	15	many	TRBV9	TRBJ1-1	CASSVDGGGYTEAFF	TGTGCCAGCAGCGTAGATGGGGGAGGATACACTGAAGCTTTCTTT
-	13	many	TRBV7-3	TRBJ1-6	CASSLRQDSPLHF	TGTGCCAGCAGCTTAAGGCAGGATTCACCCCTCCACTTT
-	13	many	TRBV6-1	TRBJ1-1	CASSRVSNTEAFF	TGTGCCAGCAGTCGGGTTTCGAACACTGAAGCTTTCTTT
-	13	many	TRBV29-1	TRBJ2-5	CSVEGEFGETQYF	TGCAGCGTTGAGGGCGAATTTGGGGAGACCCAGTACTTC
-	19	many	TRBV5-1	TRBJ2-7	CASSFGGDRNSFFVYEQYF	TGCGCCAGCAGCTTTGGCGGGGACAGAAATTCTTTTTTCGTCTACGAGCAGTACTTC
TRBD1	18	few	TRBV4-1	TRBJ1-2	CASSQEGASAGQGDGYTF	TGCGCCAGCAGCCAAGAGGGTGCGTCGGCGGGACAGGGGGATGGCTACACCTTC
-	13	many	TRBV7-9	TRBJ1-1	CASSRAGHTEAFF	TGTGCCAGCAGCAGGGCAGGGCACACTGAAGCTTTCTTT
TRBD1	18	many	TRBV28	TRBJ1-1	CASSLPLLGQSHLTEAFF	TGTGCCAGCAGTTTACCCCTACTGGGACAGTCCCATCTCACTGAAGCTTTCTTT
-	13	many	TRBV7-2	TRBJ2-7	CASSRVQSYEQYF	TGTGCCAGCAGCCGCGTCCAGTCCTACGAGCAGTACTTC
-	18	many	TRBV11-1	TRBJ2-3	CASSSSGQVAVTTDTQYF	TGTGCCAGCAGCTCGTCGGGTCAGGTAGCGGTTACTACAGATACGCAGTATTTT
-	14	many	TRBV6-5	TRBJ1-1	CASSYSPRGTEAFF	TGTGCCAGCAGTTACTCCCCAAGGGGGACTGAAGCTTTCTTT
TRBD1	16	many	TRBV4-3	TRBJ1-1	CASSQGGQGRSTEAFF	TGCGCCAGCAGCCAAGGGGGACAGGGACGAAGCACTGAAGCTTTCTTT
TRBD1	15	-	TRBV30	TRBJ1-6	CAYTGGTYYNSPLHF	TGTGCCTACACAGGGGGGACCTACTATAATTCACCCCTCCACTTT
-	12	many	TRBV29-1	TRBJ2-7	CSVEGGAYEQYF	TGCAGCGTTGAAGGCGGAGCCTACGAGCAGTACTTC
TRBD1	16	many	TRBV27	TRBJ2-7	CAISNIGGAGVREQYF	TGTGCCATCTCTAACATAGGGGGCGCAGGAGTACGCGAGCAGTACTTC
-	15	many	TRBV5-1	TRBJ1-5	CASSFEGGQGQPQHF	TGCGCCAGCAGCTTTGAAGGGGGGCAAGGTCAGCCCCAGCATTTT
-	15	many	TRBV7-2	TRBJ2-5	CASSLVSRLQETQYF	TGTGCCAGCAGCTTAGTCTCCAGGCTCCAAGAGACCCAGTACTTC
TRBD1	21	many	TRBV5-1	TRBJ1-5	CASSSSSPGQGSMNSNQPQHF	TGCGCCAGCAGCTCCTCAAGCCCGGGACAGGGGTCAATGAATAGCAATCAGCCCCAGCATTTT
TRBD1	15	-	TRBV6-1	TRBJ1-2	CASSETRDRHYGYTF	TGTGCCAGCAGTGAGACCCGGGACAGACACTATGGCTACACCTTC
TRBD1	16	many	TRBV11-2	TRBJ1-3	CASSEGQGANGNTIYF	TGTGCCAGCAGCGAGGGACAGGGGGCGAATGGAAACACCATATATTTT
-	13	many	TRBV7-3	TRBJ1-1	CASSYGTDTEAFF	TGTGCCAGCAGCTACGGGACGGACACTGAAGCTTTCTTT
TRBD1	13	many	TRBV11-2	TRBJ1-2	CASSLDRDYGYTF	TGTGCCAGCAGCCTCGACAGGGACTATGGCTACACCTTC
-	13	many	TRBV20-1	TRBJ1-5	CSARFSSHQPQHF	TGCAGTGCTAGGTTTTCCAGTCATCAGCCCCAGCATTTT
-	13	many	TRBV6-2/TRBV6-3	TRBJ1-2	CASSQEENYGYTF	TGTGCCAGCAGCCAGGAGGAGAACTATGGCTACACCTTC
-	12	many	TRBV2	TRBJ1-5	CASSTDGWPQHF	TGTGCCAGCAGCACCGACGGGTGGCCCCAGCATTTT
-	18	many	TRBV10-3	TRBJ1-5	CAISESLRPADGNQPQHF	TGTGCCATCAGTGAGTCGCTCCGTCCGGCGGATGGCAATCAGCCCCAGCATTTT
-	14	once	TRBV30	TRBJ2-2	CAWSARTNTGELFF	TGTGCCTGGAGTGCCCGGACGAACACCGGGGAGCTGTTTTTT
-	14	many	TRBV27	TRBJ1-5	CASSLEGFNQPQHF	TGTGCCAGCAGTCTTGAGGGATTCAATCAGCCCCAGCATTTT
-	14	many	TRBV12-3/TRBV12-4	TRBJ1-6	CASSFGGSNSPLHF	TGTGCCAGCAGTTTCGGGGGGAGCAATTCACCCCTCCACTTT
-	13	many	TRBV11-2	TRBJ1-2	CASRGRESEGYTF	TGTGCCAGCCGGGGGAGGGAGAGTGAGGGCTACACCTTC
TRBD1	14	many	TRBV28	TRBJ2-5	CASSPDRVLETQYF	TGTGCCAGCAGTCCCGACAGGGTTTTGGAGACCCAGTACTTC
-	14	many	TRBV4-1	TRBJ2-5	CASSRNSATETQYF	TGCGCCAGCAGCCGAAATAGCGCTACGGAGACCCAGTACTTC
-	14	many	TRBV18	TRBJ1-5	CASSRTGANQPQHF	TGTGCCAGCTCGCGCACGGGGGCTAATCAGCCCCAGCATTTT
-	14	many	TRBV28	TRBJ1-3	CASLSPPAGNTIYF	TGTGCCAGCTTAAGCCCGCCGGCTGGAAACACCATATATTTT
-	14	many	TRBV7-2	TRBJ1-1	CASSLNRVGTEAFF	TGTGCCAGCAGCCTTAACAGGGTGGGCACTGAAGCTTTCTTT
TRBD1	13	-	TRBV28	TRBJ2-7	CASSWGQAPEQYF	TGTGCCAGCAGTTGGGGACAGGCACCCGAGCAGTACTTC
TRBD1	16	many	TRBV7-8	TRBJ2-5	CASSQGQGLYGETQYF	TGTGCCAGCAGCCAGGGACAGGGTCTTTACGGAGAGACCCAGTACTTC
-	13	many	TRBV6-2/TRBV6-3	TRBJ1-2	CASEDPNYSGYTF	TGTGCCAGCGAGGATCCTAACTACTCTGGCTACACCTTC
-	12	few	TRBV6-1	TRBJ1-1	CASSEASFGAFF	TGTGCCAGCAGTGAAGCAAGCTTCGGAGCTTTCTTT